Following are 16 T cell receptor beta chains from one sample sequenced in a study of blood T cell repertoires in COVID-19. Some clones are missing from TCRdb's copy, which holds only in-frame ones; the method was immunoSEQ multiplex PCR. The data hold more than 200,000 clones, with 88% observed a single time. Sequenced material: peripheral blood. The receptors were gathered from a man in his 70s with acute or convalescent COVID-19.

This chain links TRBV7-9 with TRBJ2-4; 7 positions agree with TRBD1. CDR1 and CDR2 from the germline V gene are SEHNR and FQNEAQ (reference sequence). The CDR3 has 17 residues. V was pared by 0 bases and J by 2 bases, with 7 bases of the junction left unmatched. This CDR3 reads CASSLARQGGSKNIQYF. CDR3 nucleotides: TGTGCCAGCAGCTTAGCCAGACAGGGTGGGTCCAAAAACATTCAGTACTTC.

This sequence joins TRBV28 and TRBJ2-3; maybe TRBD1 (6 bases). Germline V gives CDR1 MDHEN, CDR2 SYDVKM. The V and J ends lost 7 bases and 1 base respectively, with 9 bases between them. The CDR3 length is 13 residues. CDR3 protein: CASINRGTDTQYF. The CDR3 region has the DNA TGTGCCAGCATCAACAGGGGCACAGATACGCAGTATTTT.

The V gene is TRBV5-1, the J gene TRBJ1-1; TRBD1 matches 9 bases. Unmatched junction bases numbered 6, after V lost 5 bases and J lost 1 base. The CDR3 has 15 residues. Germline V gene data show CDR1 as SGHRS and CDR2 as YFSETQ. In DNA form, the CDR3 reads TGCGCCAGCAGTGATCCGGGACAGGGGAACACTGAAGCTTTCTTT. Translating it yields CASSDPGQGNTEAFF. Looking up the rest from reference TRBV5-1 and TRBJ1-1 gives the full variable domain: KAGVTQTPRYLIKTRGQQVTLSCSPISGHRSVSWYQQTPGQGLQFLFEYFSETQRNKGNFPGRFSGRQFSNSRSEMNVSTLELGDSALYLCASSDPGQGNTEAFFGQGTRLTVV.

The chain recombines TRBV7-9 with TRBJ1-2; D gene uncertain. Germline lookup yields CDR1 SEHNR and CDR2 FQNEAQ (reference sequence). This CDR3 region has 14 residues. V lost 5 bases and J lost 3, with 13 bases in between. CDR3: CASSPQAADYGYTF. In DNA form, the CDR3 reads TGTGCCAGCAGCCCTCAGGCTGCTGACTATGGCTACACCTTC.

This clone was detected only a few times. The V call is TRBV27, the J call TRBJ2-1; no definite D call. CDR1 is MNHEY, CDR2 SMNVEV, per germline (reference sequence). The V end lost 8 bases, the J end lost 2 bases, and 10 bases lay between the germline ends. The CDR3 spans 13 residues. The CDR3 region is CASSPSPYNEQFF. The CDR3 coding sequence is TGTGCCAGCTCCCCATCCCCCTACAATGAGCAGTTCTTC.

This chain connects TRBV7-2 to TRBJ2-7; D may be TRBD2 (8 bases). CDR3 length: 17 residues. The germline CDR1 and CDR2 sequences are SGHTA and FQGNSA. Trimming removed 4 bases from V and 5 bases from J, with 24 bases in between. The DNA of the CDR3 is TGTGCCAGCAGCTCAGGGGGAGCGGGAGCAGGAAGGAACGAGCAGTACTTC. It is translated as CASSSGGAGAGRNEQYF.

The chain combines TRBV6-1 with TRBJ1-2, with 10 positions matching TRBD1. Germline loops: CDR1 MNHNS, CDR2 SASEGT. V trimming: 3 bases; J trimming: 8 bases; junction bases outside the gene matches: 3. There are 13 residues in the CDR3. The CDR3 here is CASSEGQGTGYTF. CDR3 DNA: TGTGCCAGCAGTGAGGGACAGGGGACCGGCTACACCTTC.

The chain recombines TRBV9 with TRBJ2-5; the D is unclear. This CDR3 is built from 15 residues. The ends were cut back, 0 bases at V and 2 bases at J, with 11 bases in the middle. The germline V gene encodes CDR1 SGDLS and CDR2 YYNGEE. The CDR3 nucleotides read TGTGCCAGCAGCGTAGCTCTCCAGGAACAAGAGACCCAGTACTTC. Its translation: CASSVALQEQETQYF.

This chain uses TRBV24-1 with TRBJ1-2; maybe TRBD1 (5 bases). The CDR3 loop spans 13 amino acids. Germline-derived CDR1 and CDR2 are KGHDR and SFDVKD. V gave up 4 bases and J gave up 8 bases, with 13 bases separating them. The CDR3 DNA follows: TGTGCCACCAGTGACGTTGACTGGGGCGGCTACACCTTC. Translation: CATSDVDWGGYTF.

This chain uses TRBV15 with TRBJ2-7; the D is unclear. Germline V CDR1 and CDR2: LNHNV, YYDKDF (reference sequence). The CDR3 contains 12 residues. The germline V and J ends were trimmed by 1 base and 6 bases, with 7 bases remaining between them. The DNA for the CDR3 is TGTGCCACCAGCAGAGTTGCGAGCGAGCAGTACTTC. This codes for CATSRVASEQYF.

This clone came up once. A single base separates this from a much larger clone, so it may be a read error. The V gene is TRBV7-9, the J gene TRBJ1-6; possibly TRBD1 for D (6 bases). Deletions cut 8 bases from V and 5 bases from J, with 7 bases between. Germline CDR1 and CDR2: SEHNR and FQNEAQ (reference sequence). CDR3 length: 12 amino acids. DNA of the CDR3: TGTGCCAGCGGACAGAATAATTCACCCCTCCACTTT. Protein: CASGQNNSPLHF.

The CDR3, as DNA: TGTGCCAGCACCTTGGCGGGGAGGGACGGCAATGAGCAGTTCTTC. It is translated as CASTLAGRDGNEQFF. The chain uses TRBV7-2 and TRBJ2-1, with 7 positions matching TRBD2. Germline CDR1 SGHTA, CDR2 FQGNSA. CDR3 size: 15 residues. The V and J ends lost 7 bases and 6 bases, in that order; junction bases with no gene match: 12. The full variable domain, completed using reference TRBV7-2 and TRBJ2-1, is GAGVSQSPSNKVTEKGKDVELRCDPISGHTALYWYRQSLGQGLEFLIYFQGNSAPDKSGLPSDRFSAERTGGSVSTLTIQRTQQEDSAVYLCASTLAGRDGNEQFFGPGTRLTVL.

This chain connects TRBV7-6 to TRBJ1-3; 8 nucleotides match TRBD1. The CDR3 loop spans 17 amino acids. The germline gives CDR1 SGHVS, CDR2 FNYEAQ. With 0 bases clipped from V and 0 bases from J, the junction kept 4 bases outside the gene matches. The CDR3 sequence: CASSLARTGLSGNTIYF. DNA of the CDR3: TGTGCCAGCAGCTTAGCCCGGACAGGGCTCTCTGGAAACACCATATATTTT.

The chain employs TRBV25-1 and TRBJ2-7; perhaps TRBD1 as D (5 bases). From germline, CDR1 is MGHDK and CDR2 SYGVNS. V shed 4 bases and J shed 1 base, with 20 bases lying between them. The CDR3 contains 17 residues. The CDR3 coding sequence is TGTGCCAGCAGTGGGTCCCGCCAGGGCCAAATATCCTACGAGCAGTACTTC. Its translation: CASSGSRQGQISYEQYF.

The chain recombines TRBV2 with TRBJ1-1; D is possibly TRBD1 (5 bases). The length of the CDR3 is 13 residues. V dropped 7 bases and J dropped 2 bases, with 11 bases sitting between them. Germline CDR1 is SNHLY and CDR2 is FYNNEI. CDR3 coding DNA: TGTGCCAGCATGCGGGGGAGAAACACTGAAGCTTTCTTT. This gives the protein CASMRGRNTEAFF.

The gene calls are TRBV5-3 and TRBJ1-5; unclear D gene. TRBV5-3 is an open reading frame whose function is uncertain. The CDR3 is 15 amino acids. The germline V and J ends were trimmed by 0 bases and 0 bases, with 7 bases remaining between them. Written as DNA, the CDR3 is TGTGCCAGAAGCTTGGTTAGATCTAGCAATCAGCCCCAGCATTTT. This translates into CARSLVRSSNQPQHF.